This entry features one T cell receptor beta chain sequence. The antigen is unknown. Then a second PCR, running about 7 to 11 cycles, was carried out with a sample-barcoded 5' primer and a J-beta primer mix. Each CDR3 protein is one row after TCRdb ran MiXCR on the 5' RACE reads. The sample holds 450,000 to 600,000 distinct CDR3 sequences, roughly a quarter seen once. This sample is drawn from a study of blood T cells in healthy people across ages. Samples each had at least 5 micrograms of total RNA extracted. Study-wide results and limits: Reliance upon unsorted PBMCs precluded definitive naive versus antigen-experienced comparison. Estimates drawn from one million T cells were deemed to understate diversity.

The data were also submitted as part of a second study, on T cells of mothers and their children. As that report states: Input to cDNA synthesis comprised all extracted RNA, at a ratio of around 1.4 ug per 15 ul.

Sequenced: blood. This receptor was obtained from a boy aged 2-9 years in good health.

The CDR3 loop reads CASSLDYTEAFF. Written as DNA, the CDR3 is TGTGCCAGCAGCTTAGATTACACTGAAGCTTTCTTT. V gene TRBV7-2 combines with J gene TRBJ1-1; D is undetermined. CDR3 length: 12 residues. In germline, CDR1 is SGHTA, CDR2 FQGNSA. Trimming removed 1 base at V and 3 bases at J, with 3 bases between. The whole variable domain, remainder taken from reference TRBV7-2 and TRBJ1-1, is GAGVSQSPSNKVTEKGKDVELRCDPISGHTALYWYRQSLGQGLEFLIYFQGNSAPDKSGLPSDRFSAERTGGSVSTLTIQRTQQEDSAVYLCASSLDYTEAFFGQGTRLTVV.